This TCR beta chain was captured by sequencing in a study of spatial heterogeneity in lung cancer. Time point indicated: sample taken at primary tumor resection. Whole RNA from tumor, nontumor lung or frozen PBMC was sequenced unsorted. Samples were obtained from more than 70 donors, all untreated early-stage non-small cell lung cancer patients. One entry per CDR3 protein results from TCRdb running MiXCR on the 5' RACE reads. The sample carries 40,000 to 50,000 distinct CDR3 sequences, about an eighth recorded once. The CDR3 covers 13 residues. CDR1 is SGHVS, CDR2 FQNEAQ, per germline. Trimming left V 3 bases short and J 3 bases short, with 8 bases between. This clonotype came up many times. Its antigen is still unknown. Study-wide results and caveats: Follow-up blood showed ubiquitous expanded tumor TCRs less than blood at resection did.

The chain recombines TRBV7-8 with TRBJ2-5; D might be TRBD2 (5 bases). This specimen was PBMCs, taken at surgery. This TCR was sampled from a male donor with early-stage non-small cell lung cancer. CDR3 protein: CASSFTRKETQYF. In DNA form, the CDR3 reads TGTGCCAGCAGCTTTACTAGGAAAGAGACCCAGTACTTC.